This is a list of T cell receptor beta chains from one sample in a study of brain T cells in children with intractable seizures. Here immunoSEQ multiplex PCR was the method, and the copy in TCRdb shows in-frame clones only, minus some. The table includes roughly 110,000 clones, 85% to 95% detected once. Specimen: peripheral blood, collected at surgery. The source of these receptors is a boy younger than two with hemimegalencephaly and intractable seizures. Both conserved end residues are part of each CDR3. Clone size, where shown, is once, few, many, or a class for clones that have expanded.

J gene	V gene	clone size	CDR3 protein
TRBJ2-7	TRBV5-1	.	CASSWAGTSGRYEQYF
TRBJ1-5	TRBV28	few	CASSYGFSNQPQHF
TRBJ2-5	TRBV5-1	.	CASSLAGAGETQYF
TRBJ1-1	TRBV1	.	CTSSCQGNTEAFF
TRBJ2-7	TRBV28	.	CASSRTYEQYF
TRBJ2-7	TRBV7-9	.	CASSLEVGGAPRLYEQYF
TRBJ1-4	TRBV7-9	.	CASSPLAKLFF
TRBJ2-4	TRBV5-1	.	CASSLAGGADIQYF
TRBJ2-1	TRBV10-3	.	CAISNFPGLAGGGDSYNEQFF
TRBJ2-1	TRBV5-1	.	CASSSLGTSGKDNEQFF
TRBJ1-6	TRBV18	.	CASSPKTYTGYNSPLHF
TRBJ2-7	TRBV28	.	CASSWVTSSYEQYF
TRBJ1-5	TRBV9	.	CASSVGGNSNQPQHF
TRBJ2-1	TRBV9	.	CASSARTSGSYEQFF
TRBJ2-5	TRBV5-1	once	CASSERLAVQETQYF
TRBJ2-3	TRBV5-1	.	CASSANGGGFTADTQYF
TRBJ2-4	TRBV29-1	.	CSVFPPGQVLAKNIQYF